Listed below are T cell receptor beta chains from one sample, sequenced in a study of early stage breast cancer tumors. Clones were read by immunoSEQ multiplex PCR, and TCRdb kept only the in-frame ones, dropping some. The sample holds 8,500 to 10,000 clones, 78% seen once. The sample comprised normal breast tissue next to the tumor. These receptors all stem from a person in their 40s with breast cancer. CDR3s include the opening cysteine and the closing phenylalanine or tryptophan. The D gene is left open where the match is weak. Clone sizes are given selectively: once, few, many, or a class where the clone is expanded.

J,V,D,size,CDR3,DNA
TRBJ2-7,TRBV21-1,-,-,CASWPPLTGTFF,TGTGCCAGTTGGCCCCCTTTAACCGGGACCTTCTTC
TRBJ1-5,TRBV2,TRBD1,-,CASSAPGTGNGNQPQHF,TGTGCCAGCAGTGCCCCCGGGACAGGGAACGGCAATCAGCCCCAGCATTTT
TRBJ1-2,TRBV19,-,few,CASSMTGASGGGYTF,TGTGCCAGTAGTATGACAGGAGCCTCCGGTGGTGGCTACACCTTC
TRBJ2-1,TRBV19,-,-,CASGEWEDNEQFF,TGTGCCAGCGGGGAGTGGGAGGACAATGAGCAGTTCTTC
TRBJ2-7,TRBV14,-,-,CASSRAAGTASSYEQYF,TGTGCCAGCAGCCGCGCGGCCGGGACGGCGAGCTCCTACGAGCAGTACTTC
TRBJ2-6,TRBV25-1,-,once,CASLPSGANVLTF,TGTGCCAGCCTGCCCTCTGGGGCCAACGTCCTGACTTTC
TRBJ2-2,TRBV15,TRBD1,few,CATSRDLAVAGGSGELFF,TGTGCCACCAGCAGAGATCTCGCGGTGGCAGGGGGCAGCGGGGAGCTGTTTTTT
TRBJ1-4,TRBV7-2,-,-,CASSLGTEKLFF,TGTGCCAGCAGCTTAGGGACCGAAAAACTGTTTTTT
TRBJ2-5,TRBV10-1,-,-,CASSDFGNQETQYF,TGCGCCAGCAGTGATTTCGGGAACCAAGAGACCCAGTACTTC
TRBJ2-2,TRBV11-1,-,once,CASSFPGTQNTGELFF,TGTGCCAGCAGCTTCCCCGGGACTCAGAACACCGGGGAGCTGTTTTTT
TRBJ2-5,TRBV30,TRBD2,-,CAWSVLAGPQETQYF,TGTGCCTGGAGTGTGCTAGCGGGGCCCCAAGAGACCCAGTACTTC
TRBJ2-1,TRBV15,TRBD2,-,CATGSRGSLLEQFF,TGTGCCACCGGGTCGCGCGGGAGTCTACTTGAGCAGTTCTTC
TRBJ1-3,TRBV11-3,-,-,CASSLQGFTGNTIYF,TGTGCCAGCAGCTTACAGGGTTTCACTGGAAACACCATATATTTT
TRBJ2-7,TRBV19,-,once,CASSMGRALHYEQYF,TGTGCCAGTAGTATGGGCAGGGCCCTACACTACGAGCAGTACTTC
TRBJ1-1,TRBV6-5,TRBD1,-,CASSLTGANTEAFF,TGTGCCAGCAGTCTGACAGGGGCGAACACTGAAGCTTTCTTT
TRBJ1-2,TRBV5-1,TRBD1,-,CASSLGGTGEDGYTF,TGCGCCAGCAGCTTGGGAGGGACAGGGGAGGATGGCTACACCTTC
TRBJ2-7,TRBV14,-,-,CASSLWADYEQYF,TGTGCCAGCAGCCTCTGGGCCGACTACGAGCAGTACTTC
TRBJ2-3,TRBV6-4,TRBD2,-,CASSVLAGETDTQYF,TGTGCCAGCAGTGTACTAGCGGGAGAAACAGATACGCAGTATTTT
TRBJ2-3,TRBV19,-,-,CASSGGVDTQYF,TGTGCCAGTAGTGGGGGAGTAGATACGCAGTATTTT
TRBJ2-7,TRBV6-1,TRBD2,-,CASSEPESGQGLAGGTYEQYF,TGTGCCAGCAGTGAACCAGAGTCGGGACAGGGACTAGCGGGAGGCACCTACGAGCAGTACTTC
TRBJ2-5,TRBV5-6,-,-,CASSLDRIQETQYF,TGTGCCAGCAGCTTGGACAGGATCCAAGAGACCCAGTACTTC
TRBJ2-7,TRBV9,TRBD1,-,CASSVGDSSYEQYF,TGTGCCAGCAGCGTAGGGGACAGCTCCTACGAGCAGTACTTC
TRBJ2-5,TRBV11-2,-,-,CASSLGQTSLRTQYF,TGTGCCAGCAGCTTAGGACAGACCAGTCTTCGGACCCAGTACTTC
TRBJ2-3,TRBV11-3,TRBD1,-,CASSPGQGTTDTQYF,TGTGCCAGCAGCCCGGGACAGGGGACCACAGATACGCAGTATTTT
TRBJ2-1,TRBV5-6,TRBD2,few,CASSLAVRLAEWKFF,TGTGCCAGCAGCTTGGCGGTTAGACTAGCGGAGTGGAAGTTCTTC
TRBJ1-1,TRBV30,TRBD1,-,CAWRGQHLNTEAFF,TGTGCCTGGAGGGGACAGCACCTGAACACTGAAGCTTTCTTT
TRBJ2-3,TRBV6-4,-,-,CASSGGPGQDTQYF,TGTGCCAGCAGTGGAGGTCCAGGGCAGGATACGCAGTATTTT
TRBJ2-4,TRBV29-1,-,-,CSVEDLRGSDIQYF,TGCAGCGTTGAAGATCTTAGAGGGAGCGACATTCAGTACTTC
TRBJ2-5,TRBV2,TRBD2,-,CASRGLVGGETQYF,TGTGCCAGCAGGGGACTAGTGGGTGGAGAGACCCAGTACTTC
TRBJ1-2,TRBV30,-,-,CAWRRGRDHEGYTF,TGTGCCTGGAGGCGGGGGAGGGATCACGAAGGCTACACCTTC
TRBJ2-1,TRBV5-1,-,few,CASSLDPGYNEQFF,TGCGCCAGCAGCTTGGATCCGGGTTACAATGAGCAGTTCTTC
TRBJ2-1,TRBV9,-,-,CASSAGGTSYEQFF,TGTGCCAGCAGCGCCGGGGGTACTAGCTATGAGCAGTTCTTC
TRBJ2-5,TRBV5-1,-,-,CASSDGSEETQYF,TGCGCCAGCAGCGACGGGAGTGAAGAGACCCAGTACTTC
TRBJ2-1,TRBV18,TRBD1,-,CASSPDRDSNEQFF,TGTGCCAGCTCACCAGACAGGGATAGCAATGAGCAGTTCTTC